Listed below are T cell receptor beta chains from one sample, sequenced in a study of blood T cell repertoires in COVID-19. The assay was immunoSEQ multiplex PCR, and TCRdb's table has in-frame clones only and misses some. This repertoire shows hundreds of thousands of clones, 70% to 90% found once; its top ten account for over 1.5%. Sequencing used PBMCs or T cells enriched from blood (not recorded which). These receptors all stem from a man between 40 and 49 years old who had recovered from COVID-19. Both conserved end residues are trimmed from each CDR3. A D gene is named only where the DNA matches it firmly.

j_call cdr3_length v_call d_call cdr3_aa
TRBJ1-4 11 TRBV30 NA AWSRQGNEKLF
TRBJ1-2 11 TRBV18 TRBD1 ASSPWTGDGYT
TRBJ2-1 13 TRBV7-6 TRBD2 ASGAGAGGYNEQF
TRBJ2-3 16 TRBV4-1 NA ASSQDRTQAADTDTQY
TRBJ2-3 14 TRBV14 NA ASSLLGAGDTDTQY
TRBJ2-1 12 TRBV7-3 NA ASSFPGVYNEQF
TRBJ2-3 16 TRBV28 TRBD2 ASSLFPGLAGARDTQY
TRBJ2-7 8 TRBV27 NA ASGTYEQY
TRBJ1-5 12 TRBV10-2 NA ASSESQSNQPQH
TRBJ2-7 13 TRBV6-5 TRBD1 ASSFNPTGAYEQY
TRBJ2-2 10 TRBV29-1 NA SVRRNTGELF
TRBJ1-1 10 TRBV12-3/TRBV12-4 NA ASSFGESEAF
TRBJ2-2 13 TRBV11-2 TRBD1 ASSFSGTGAGELF
TRBJ1-3 15 TRBV7-2 TRBD1 ASSFRQGGSSGNTIY
TRBJ2-7 12 TRBV28 NA ASSPRLGAYEQY
TRBJ2-5 12 TRBV19 TRBD1 ATSGQGGVRTQY
TRBJ2-1 13 TRBV7-2 NA ASSLEASSYNEQF
TRBJ2-7 12 TRBV9 TRBD1 ASSVRDRGVEQY
TRBJ2-7 12 TRBV4-1 NA ASSQDRVAHEQY
TRBJ2-7 12 TRBV6-5 NA ASTSRGVSYEQY
TRBJ1-1 12 TRBV7-9 TRBD1 ASSLDRTGRRAF
TRBJ1-1 12 TRBV7-9 TRBD1 ASSPTGLPTEAF
TRBJ2-1 12 TRBV6-2/TRBV6-3 TRBD2 ASSSTREGPEQF
TRBJ2-7 12 TRBV10-3 NA AISEPGQIGRQY
TRBJ1-3 14 TRBV18 TRBD1 ASSPQTGDSGNTIY
TRBJ2-7 13 TRBV6-2/TRBV6-3 TRBD2 ASSYGPAGGYEQY
TRBJ2-3 14 TRBV4-2 TRBD2 ASSFGTSGVGDTQY
TRBJ2-3 13 TRBV15 NA ATSNGEGLTDTQY
TRBJ2-7 11 TRBV2 TRBD1 ASIIGTGQEQY
TRBJ2-2 12 TRBV2 TRBD1 ASSGTGDKGELF
TRBJ1-1 13 TRBV29-1 TRBD1 SVELWTGVSTEAF
TRBJ1-2 11 TRBV3-1/TRBV3-2 NA ASSQMYSYGYT
TRBJ2-7 14 TRBV6-2/TRBV6-3 NA ASSYRSGTTSDEQY
TRBJ2-3 14 TRBV10-2 TRBD2 ASSESTSGSTDTQY
TRBJ2-7 12 TRBV3-1/TRBV3-2 NA ASGGGPSSYEQY
TRBJ1-4 13 TRBV25-1 NA ASSLHGTPDEKLF
TRBJ2-2 16 TRBV5-4 NA ASSIGTGGRLYTGELF
TRBJ2-1 15 TRBV4-2 TRBD2 ASSQDQLAGSYNEQF
TRBJ1-1 13 TRBV29-1 NA SVDKAVGGSPEAF
TRBJ2-1 12 TRBV4-3 NA ASSRLVSYNEQF
TRBJ1-3 11 TRBV7-2 NA ASSLEQRNTIY
TRBJ2-7 12 TRBV30 TRBD1 AWRLGTGGYEQY
TRBJ1-2 13 TRBV30 NA AWSVMTNVNYGYT
TRBJ1-1 14 TRBV5-1 TRBD1 ASSLRQGGMNTEAF
TRBJ2-7 12 TRBV18 TRBD1 ASSPRGHSYEQY
TRBJ1-5 10 TRBV30 TRBD1 ALDRGNQPQH
TRBJ2-7 17 TRBV5-1 TRBD2 ASSLVLTSGRGGDSEQY
TRBJ1-1 12 TRBV6-1 NA ASSEQGGFIEAF
TRBJ2-2 13 TRBV4-2 TRBD2 ASSQVTGGPGELF
TRBJ2-6 19 TRBV18 TRBD1 ASSPTSGTGGLSSGANVLT
TRBJ1-6 12 TRBV30 NA AWSRGYYNSPLH
TRBJ2-1 11 TRBV9 NA ASSPRTDNEQF
TRBJ1-2 12 TRBV28 NA ASSPDTTTYGYT
TRBJ1-5 11 TRBV30 NA AWSTGEVQPQH
TRBJ1-2 10 TRBV6-5 NA ASSQGLGGYT
TRBJ1-5 12 TRBV19 NA ASSSSGEGQPQH
TRBJ2-3 11 TRBV2 TRBD2 ASNLAEADTQY